This T cell receptor (beta chain) appears in the sequencing data of a study of beta chain features in type 1 diabetes. Study-wide results and limits: Shorter TCRB CDR3s, moderately but significantly so, were found in Type 1 diabetes patients in all four CD4+ subsets.

This clone has just a few counts. The antigen remains unidentified. Reverse transcription of all isolated RNA meant that expressed TCRB transcripts were sequenced. Produced via immunoSEQ multiplex PCR; TCRdb's table is partial and in-frame only. The sample shows more than 120,000 clones, about 13% of them seen only once. Germline values: CDR1 GTSNPN, CDR2 SVGIG (reference sequence). V lost 3 bases to trimming and J lost 4 bases, with 3 bases between them. This CDR3 is built from 11 residues. Each sorted fraction was over 95% pure. Specimen: central memory CD4+ T cells from blood. This receptor was taken from a man aged 18 to 35 with type 1 diabetes. The chain employs TRBV30 and TRBJ1-4; D not resolved. DNA of the CDR3: TGTGCCTGGAGGGATAATGAAAAACTGTTTTTT. This encodes CAWRDNEKLFF.